Listed below are T cell receptor beta chains from one sample, sequenced in a study of PD-L1 blockade in urothelial cancer. Sequencing used immunoSEQ multiplex PCR; TCRdb keeps in-frame clones, though not all of them. The sample consists of 29,000 or so clones, 87% of them appearing once. This material consisted of PBMCs, taken around atezolizumab (anti-PD-L1) treatment. These receptors were collected from a man in his fifties or sixties with urothelial cancer. Both conserved end residues are part of each CDR3. Fields, in order: D gene, J gene, V gene, clone size, CDR3 length, CDR3 DNA, CDR3 protein. D genes are given only for firm matches. The size field is filled for only some rows; it gives once, few, many or a size class.

- | TRBJ2-7 | TRBV5-4 | few | 14 | TGTGCCAGCAGCAATGACCGAGGGGGCTACGAGCAGTACTTC | CASSNDRGGYEQYF
- | TRBJ2-7 | TRBV9 | - | 14 | TGTGCCAGCAGCGTAGGGTCCAGGGTGGACGAGCAGTACTTC | CASSVGSRVDEQYF
- | TRBJ2-7 | TRBV6-5 | - | 11 | TGTGCCAGCGGTACTTTCTACGAGCAGTACTTC | CASGTFYEQYF
TRBD1 | TRBJ2-4 | TRBV30 | - | 12 | TGTGCCTGGTCCGGGACAGGGGGCGGCCAGTACTTC | CAWSGTGGGQYF
TRBD1 | TRBJ2-1 | TRBV19 | few | 14 | TGTGCCAGTAGACCGGGACAGGAGAACAATGAGCAGTTCTTC | CASRPGQENNEQFF
- | TRBJ2-1 | TRBV6-5 | - | 15 | TGTGCCAGCAGGACACAGGAAAGCTCCTACAATGAGCAGTTCTTC | CASRTQESSYNEQFF
TRBD1 | TRBJ1-1 | TRBV7-6 | once | 13 | TGTGCCAGCAGCCCGGACAGGGTCACTGAAGCTTTCTTT | CASSPDRVTEAFF
- | TRBJ2-5 | TRBV6-4 | once | 17 | TGTGCCAGCAGTGACTGGGTACAGGCGGTGCCCCAAGAGACCCAGTACTTC | CASSDWVQAVPQETQYF
- | TRBJ2-3 | TRBV14 | - | 16 | TGTGCCAGCAGCCAAGTTGGGAGTGGAGACACAGATACGCAGTATTTT | CASSQVGSGDTDTQYF
- | TRBJ2-7 | TRBV4-3 | - | 14 | TGCGCCAGCAGCCATCGAACAGGGATGTACGAGCAGTACTTC | CASSHRTGMYEQYF
TRBD1 | TRBJ2-4 | TRBV2 | - | 16 | TGTGCCAGCAACCTTAGACAGGGGGCGGCCAAAAACATTCAGTACTTC | CASNLRQGAAKNIQYF
- | TRBJ1-1 | TRBV6-6 | few | 13 | TGTGCCAGCAGTTACCCTTCAGGGTTCGGAGCTTTCTTT | CASSYPSGFGAFF
- | TRBJ1-6 | TRBV6-1 | - | 18 | TGTGCCAGCAGTGAAGAGTGGGCAGTTAGCTCCTATAATTCACCCCTCCACTTT | CASSEEWAVSSYNSPLHF
- | TRBJ2-2 | TRBV6-5 | - | 15 | TGTGCCAGCTCCTGGTGGGGCGCGAACACCGGGGAGCTGTTTTTT | CASSWWGANTGELFF
TRBD1 | TRBJ1-5 | TRBV7-9 | - | 17 | TGTGCCAGCAGCCATGGACAGGCCGGGGGCCGAAGTCAGCCCCAGCATTTT | CASSHGQAGGRSQPQHF
TRBD2 | TRBJ2-7 | TRBV28 | - | 15 | TGTGCCAGCAGTTTACTAGCGGCGATCTCCTACGAGCAGTACTTC | CASSLLAAISYEQYF
TRBD2 | TRBJ2-2 | TRBV7-9 | once | 14 | TGTGCCAGCAGCTTACTAGCGGGAGTCGGGGAGCTGTTTTTT | CASSLLAGVGELFF
- | TRBJ2-2 | TRBV29-1 | - | 13 | TGCAGCGTTGGAACGACAGTTACCGGGGAGCTGTTTTTT | CSVGTTVTGELFF